Included here is one T cell receptor beta chain sequence, with context. Its antigen is currently unknown. The library labeled individual cDNA molecules by adding unique molecular identifiers to them. TCRdb re-analysed the RACE reads in MiXCR, keeping a single row per CDR3 protein. The sample has about 46,000 distinct CDR3 sequences, about 9.2% seen once. Time point given: pre-sensitization, week 0. Treatment described: therapeutic diphenylcyclopropenone sensitization with weekly scalp DPC. CDR3 length equals 15 residues. The V and J ends lost 1 base and 4 bases, in that order; junction bases with no gene match: 4. Germline CDR1 SGHTA, CDR2 FQGNSA. This entry comes from a study of human T cells and chemical hapten exposure. Study in general: A 2 cm by 2 cm inner upper arm patch received 2% DPC for sensitization. Weekly scalp doses of diphenylcyclopropenone were given to patients during the roughly 25-week study. General study findings and limits: The study found expanded TCRs formed significantly more large CDR3 similarity clusters than controls.

The sample consisted of whole blood, taken in connection with sensitization to the hapten diphenylcyclopropenone (DPC). The chain is built from TRBV7-2 and TRBJ2-1, with TRBD2 identical over 7 bases. This clonotype was sampled from a middle-aged woman with alopecia areata. Some clones in this sample may be carry-over from other donors' samples. In nucleotides, the CDR3 is TGTGCCAGCAGCTTAGTCGCGGGGGAATACAATGAGCAGTTCTTC. Protein: CASSLVAGEYNEQFF. The whole variable domain, filled in from reference TRBV7-2 and TRBJ2-1, reads GAGVSQSPSNKVTEKGKDVELRCDPISGHTALYWYRQSLGQGLEFLIYFQGNSAPDKSGLPSDRFSAERTGGSVSTLTIQRTQQEDSAVYLCASSLVAGEYNEQFFGPGTRLTVL.